The T cell receptor (beta chain) under discussion was sequenced for a study of T cells after yellow fever vaccination. Study summary: The fractions with low cell numbers were processed using SMART-Seq v4 Ultra Low Input.

Overall study results and limits: Reappearance after the booster was seen for most primary-vaccination clones, at 95% to 96% CD4 and roughly 90% CD8. A weaker but faster secondary response was observed, peaking on day 5 versus 15.

This clonotype came up many times. As yet, its antigen is unknown. 5'RACE template switching added a universal primer site and UMIs to TCR cDNA. Using its own MiXCR run on the 5' RACE reads, TCRdb lists one record per CDR3 protein. This sample has fewer than 450,000 distinct CDR3 sequences, with roughly 11% found just once. Per the germline V gene, CDR1 is SGHTA and CDR2 is FQGNSA. V gave up 5 bases and J gave up 2 bases, with 15 bases separating them. This CDR3 is 16 amino acids long. The sequence derives from a man aged 18 to 30 who received the YFV17D yellow fever vaccine. The source material was PBMCs, sampled on the day of the first yellow fever vaccination. The V and J genes are TRBV7-2 and TRBJ2-2; TRBD2 might be the D (6 bases). The CDR3 DNA reads as TGTGCCAGCAGCCCCAGACCAGCGGGTAACACCGGGGAGCTGTTTTTT. Translating it yields CASSPRPAGNTGELFF. The full variable domain, with the rest looked up from reference TRBV7-2 and TRBJ2-2, is GAGVSQSPSNKVTEKGKDVELRCDPISGHTALYWYRQSLGQGLEFLIYFQGNSAPDKSGLPSDRFSAERTGGSVSTLTIQRTQQEDSAVYLCASSPRPAGNTGELFFGEGSRLTVL.